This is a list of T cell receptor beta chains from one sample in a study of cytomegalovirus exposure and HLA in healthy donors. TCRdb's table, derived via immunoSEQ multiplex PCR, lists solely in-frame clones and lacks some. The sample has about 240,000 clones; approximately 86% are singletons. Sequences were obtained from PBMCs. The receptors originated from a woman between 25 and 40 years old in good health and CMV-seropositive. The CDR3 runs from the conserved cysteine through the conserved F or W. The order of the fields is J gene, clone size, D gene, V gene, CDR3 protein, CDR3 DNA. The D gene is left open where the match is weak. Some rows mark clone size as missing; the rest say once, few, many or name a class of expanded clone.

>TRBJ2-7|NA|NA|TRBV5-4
CASSFATGTTYEQYF
TGTGCCAGCAGCTTTGCGACAGGCACCACCTACGAGCAGTACTTC
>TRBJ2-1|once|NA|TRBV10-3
CAIRNAGIAYNEQFF
TGTGCCATCAGAAACGCGGGGATAGCCTACAATGAGCAGTTCTTC
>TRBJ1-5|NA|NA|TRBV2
CASSFTGFNNQPQHF
TGTGCCAGCAGTTTTACAGGGTTCAACAATCAGCCCCAGCATTTT
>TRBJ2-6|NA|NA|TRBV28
CASTNYREGNSGANVLTF
TGTGCCAGCACCAATTACAGGGAGGGCAATTCTGGGGCCAACGTCCTGACTTTC
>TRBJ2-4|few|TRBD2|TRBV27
CASRPGLAPKNIQYF
TGTGCCAGCAGGCCGGGACTAGCGCCCAAAAACATTCAGTACTTC
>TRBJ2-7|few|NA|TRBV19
CASGYSLSYEQYF
TGTGCCAGTGGGTACAGCTTGTCCTACGAGCAGTACTTC
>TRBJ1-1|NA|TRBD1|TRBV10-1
CASSYRPGQGITEAFF
TGCGCCAGCAGTTACAGACCGGGACAGGGCATCACTGAAGCTTTCTTT
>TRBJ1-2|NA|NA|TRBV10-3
CAIRPDSQNGYTF
TGTGCCATCAGACCGGACAGCCAGAATGGCTACACCTTC
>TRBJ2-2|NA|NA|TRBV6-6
CASSPLEGASRELFF
TGTGCCAGCAGTCCACTAGAGGGAGCTTCCAGGGAGCTGTTTTTT
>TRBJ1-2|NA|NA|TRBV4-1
CASSRDSIGYTF
TGCGCCAGCAGCCGCGACAGTATTGGCTACACCTTC
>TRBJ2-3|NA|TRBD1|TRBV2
CASRLDREVTDTQYF
TGTGCCAGCAGATTGGACAGGGAGGTCACAGATACGCAGTATTTT
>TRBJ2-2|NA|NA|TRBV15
CATSRDYAEAGELFF
TGTGCCACCAGCAGAGATTATGCTGAGGCTGGCGAGCTGTTTTTT
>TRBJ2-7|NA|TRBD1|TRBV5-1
CASSPRTGNSYEQYF
TGCGCCAGCAGCCCCCGGACAGGAAACTCCTACGAGCAGTACTTC
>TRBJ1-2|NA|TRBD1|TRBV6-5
CASSLRTGVFYGYTF
TGTGCCAGCAGTTTGCGGACAGGGGTATTCTATGGCTACACCTTC
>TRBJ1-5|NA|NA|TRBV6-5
CASSPSRDFQPQHF
TGTGCCAGCAGTCCCTCCCGGGACTTTCAGCCCCAGCATTTT
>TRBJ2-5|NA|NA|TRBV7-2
CASSSRQPADRETQYF
TGTGCCAGCAGCTCGCGACAGCCCGCTGATAGGGAGACCCAGTACTTC
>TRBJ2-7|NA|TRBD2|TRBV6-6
CASSYFGLAGGYEQYF
TGTGCCAGCAGTTACTTCGGACTAGCGGGAGGCTACGAGCAGTACTTC
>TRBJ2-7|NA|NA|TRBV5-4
CASSLRRGEQYF
TGTGCCAGCAGCCTGCGACGGGGCGAGCAGTACTTC
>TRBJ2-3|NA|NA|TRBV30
CAWSPLRFSSTDTQYF
TGTGCCTGGAGTCCCCTGAGATTTTCTAGCACAGATACGCAGTATTTT
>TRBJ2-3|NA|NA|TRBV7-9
CASSSPRSTGQRTDTQYF
TGTGCCAGCAGCTCCCCACGTAGCACGGGACAACGCACAGATACGCAGTATTTT
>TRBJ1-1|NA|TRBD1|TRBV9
CASSQDRAAQAFF
TGTGCCAGCAGCCAAGACAGGGCGGCGCAAGCTTTCTTT
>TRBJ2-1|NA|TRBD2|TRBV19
CASSKRTSGRGDEQFF
TGTGCCAGTAGTAAGCGAACTAGCGGGAGGGGAGATGAGCAGTTCTTC
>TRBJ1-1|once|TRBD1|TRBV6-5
CASSRQDRVNTEAFF
TGTGCCAGCAGCAGACAGGACAGGGTCAACACTGAAGCTTTCTTT
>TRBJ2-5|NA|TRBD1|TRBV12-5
CASGLGQQQETQYF
TGTGCTAGTGGTCTGGGACAGCAGCAAGAGACCCAGTACTTC
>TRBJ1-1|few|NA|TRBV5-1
CASSHREGTEAFF
TGCGCCAGCAGCCACAGGGAGGGGACTGAAGCTTTCTTT
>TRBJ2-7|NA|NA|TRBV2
CASSDSTDPTSYEQYF
TGTGCCAGCAGTGATTCGACAGACCCAACCTCCTACGAGCAGTACTTC
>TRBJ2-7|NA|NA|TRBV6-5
CASRGDTGSYEQYF
TGTGCCAGCAGGGGGGACACTGGCTCCTACGAGCAGTACTTC
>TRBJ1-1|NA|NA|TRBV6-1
CASSEAGPPPLNTEAFF
TGTGCCAGCAGTGAAGCGGGGCCCCCGCCTCTGAACACTGAAGCTTTCTTT
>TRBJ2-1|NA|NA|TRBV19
CASSSWTTGYEQFF
TGTGCCAGTAGTTCATGGACTACGGGTTATGAGCAGTTCTTC
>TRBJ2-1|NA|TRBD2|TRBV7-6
CASSNGVAGGWDNEQFF
TGTGCCAGCAGCAACGGGGTAGCGGGAGGTTGGGACAATGAGCAGTTCTTC
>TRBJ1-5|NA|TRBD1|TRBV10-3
CATGTGTNQPQHF
TGTGCCACGGGGACAGGGACCAATCAGCCCCAGCATTTT
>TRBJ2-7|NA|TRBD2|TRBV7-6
CASSPTSGLLLREQYF
TGTGCCAGCAGCCCTACTAGCGGCCTCCTCCTCCGCGAGCAGTACTTC
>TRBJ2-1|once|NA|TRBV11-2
CASSLEVSRLEVNNEQFF
TGTGCCAGCAGCTTAGAAGTTTCGCGGCTAGAAGTGAACAATGAGCAGTTCTTC
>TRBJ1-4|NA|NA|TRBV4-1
CASSQTQAATNEKLFF
TGCGCCAGCAGCCAGACACAGGCTGCAACTAATGAAAAACTGTTTTTT
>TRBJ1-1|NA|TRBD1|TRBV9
CASSARTGDYTEAFF
TGTGCCAGCAGCGCCAGGACAGGGGATTATACTGAAGCTTTCTTT